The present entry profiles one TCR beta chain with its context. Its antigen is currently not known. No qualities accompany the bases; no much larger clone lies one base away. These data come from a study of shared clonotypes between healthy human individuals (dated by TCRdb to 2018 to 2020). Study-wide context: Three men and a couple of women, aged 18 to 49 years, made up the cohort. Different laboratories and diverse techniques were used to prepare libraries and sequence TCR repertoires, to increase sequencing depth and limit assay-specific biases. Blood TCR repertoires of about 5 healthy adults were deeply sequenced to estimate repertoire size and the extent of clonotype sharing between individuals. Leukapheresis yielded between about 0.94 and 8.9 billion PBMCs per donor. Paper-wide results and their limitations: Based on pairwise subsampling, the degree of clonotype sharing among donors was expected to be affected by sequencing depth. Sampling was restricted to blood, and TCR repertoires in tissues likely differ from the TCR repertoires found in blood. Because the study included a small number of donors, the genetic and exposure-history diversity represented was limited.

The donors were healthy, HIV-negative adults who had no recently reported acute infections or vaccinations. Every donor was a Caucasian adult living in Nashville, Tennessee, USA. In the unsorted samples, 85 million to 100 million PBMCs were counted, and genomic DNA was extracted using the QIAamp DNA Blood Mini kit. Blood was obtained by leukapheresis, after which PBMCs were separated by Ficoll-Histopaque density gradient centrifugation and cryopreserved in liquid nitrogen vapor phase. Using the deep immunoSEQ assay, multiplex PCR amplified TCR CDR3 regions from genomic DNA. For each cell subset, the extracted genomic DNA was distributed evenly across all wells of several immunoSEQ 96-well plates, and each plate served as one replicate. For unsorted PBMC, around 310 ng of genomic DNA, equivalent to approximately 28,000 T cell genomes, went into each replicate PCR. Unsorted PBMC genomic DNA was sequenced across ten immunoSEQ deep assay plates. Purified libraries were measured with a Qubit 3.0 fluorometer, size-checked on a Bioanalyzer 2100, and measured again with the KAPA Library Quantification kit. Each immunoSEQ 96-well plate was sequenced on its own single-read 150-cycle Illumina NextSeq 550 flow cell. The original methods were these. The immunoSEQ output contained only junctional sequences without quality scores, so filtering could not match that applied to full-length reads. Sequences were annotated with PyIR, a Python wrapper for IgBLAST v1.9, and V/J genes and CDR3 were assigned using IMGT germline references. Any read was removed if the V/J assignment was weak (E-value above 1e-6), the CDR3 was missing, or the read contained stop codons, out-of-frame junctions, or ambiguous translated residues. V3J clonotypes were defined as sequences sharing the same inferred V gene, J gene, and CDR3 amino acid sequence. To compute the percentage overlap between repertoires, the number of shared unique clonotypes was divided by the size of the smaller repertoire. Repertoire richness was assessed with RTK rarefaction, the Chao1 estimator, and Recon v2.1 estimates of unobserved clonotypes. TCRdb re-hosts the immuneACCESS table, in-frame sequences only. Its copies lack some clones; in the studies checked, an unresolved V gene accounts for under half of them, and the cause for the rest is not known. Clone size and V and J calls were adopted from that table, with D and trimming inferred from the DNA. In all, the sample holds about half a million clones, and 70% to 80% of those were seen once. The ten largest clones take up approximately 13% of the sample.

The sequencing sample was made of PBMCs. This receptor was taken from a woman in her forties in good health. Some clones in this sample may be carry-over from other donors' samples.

At the DNA level, the sequence is TGCGCCAGCAGCCAAGATCAGGGTTCTGGGGCCAACGTCCTGACTTTC. Translation gives CASSQDQGSGANVLTF. The V and J genes are TRBV4-1 and TRBJ2-6; the D region possibly corresponds to TRBD1 (5 bases align). The V end loses 0 bases and the J end loses 1 base, and a stretch of 7 bases separates them. From the cysteine up to the phenylalanine, the CDR3 has a length of 16 residues. CDR3 DNA is the only sequence kept; it has 48 bases, read in frame from the first base. From the germline V gene, CDR1 is MGHRA and CDR2 is YSYEKL.